The entry below gives a single T cell receptor beta chain sequence along with its context. What it recognizes is unknown. TCRdb re-called the 5' RACE reads with MiXCR, one entry per CDR3 protein. The sample comprises about 470,000 distinct CDR3 sequences, around a quarter of which are singletons, and under 15% rests with the top ten. Trimming stripped 2 bases from V and 7 bases from J, with 8 bases between. The CDR3 sequence is 13 residues long. Germline-derived CDR1 and CDR2 are MNHEY and SVGAGI. The source of the sample is a study of T-cell memory formation after mild COVID-19. Study-wide findings and caveats: The appearance of some responding clones in pre-infection memory suggested that cross-reactive memory joined. Chiefly within CM and EM were the contracting CD4+ clones; CD8+ ones were within EMRA. Clones that shrank (day 15 to 85) were balanced CD4/CD8, whereas later expanders leaned CD4+.

The material sequenced was PBMCs or a T cell subset sorted from them (not recorded which). The receptor was derived from an adult woman who had mild COVID-19 (a few samples of this study predate the infection). Cell type and time point are not known. This rearrangement joins TRBV6-5 to TRBJ2-2; D ambiguous. The CDR3 protein is CASSYEEVGELFF. In DNA form, the CDR3 reads TGTGCCAGCAGTTACGAGGAAGTCGGGGAGCTGTTTTTT.